This T cell receptor (beta chain) was sequenced in a study of quantifying T cell responses using KT2 cells (dated by TCRdb to the late 2010s). Regarding the study in general: RNA was DNase-treated and reverse transcribed with TCR alpha and beta constant-region primers, mostly using SuperScript III. Under optimum conditions, the T4 ligation step was estimated to exceed 10% efficiency. To avoid over-amplification, PCR2 was carried out as a SYBR Green qPCR and halted once a predetermined fluorescence threshold was reached.

A remark on this clonotype: The antigen it binds to is not known. Per-base qualities were not stored, and no clone one base away is much larger.

To test the sensitivity and accuracy of the pipeline, known numbers of KT2, a T cell clone whose TCR had already been sequenced, were spiked into unfractionated PBMC. A range of KT2-to-PBMC ratios was produced by mixing KT2 cells with a fixed number of PBMC. The paper's findings and limits, for the study overall: The study did not include a side-by-side comparison of this pipeline with other TCR sequencing techniques. Detection of KT2 sequences showed saturation at very high KT2 spike-in numbers. A linear scaling of KT2 alpha and beta sequence counts with input KT2 cell number was observed over several orders of magnitude. KT2 sequences were detected down to the lowest spike-in tested, about one KT2 cell per 100,000 PBMC.

Libraries were made using UMI-ligation and nested PCR. A single-stranded oligonucleotide bearing the Illumina SP2 sequence and a UMI was ligated to the 3' end of the cDNA with T4 RNA ligase 1. PCR1 ran approximately 4 cycles (98°C 15 s, 69°C 30 s, 72°C 40 s); the beta primer was an equimolar mix of RC1.1 and RC1.2 covering TRBC1 and TRBC2. Starting at PCR2, the TCR alpha and beta chains were handled separately, and sample indices and Illumina adaptors were added. The UMI comprised 12 random nucleotides, as two hexamers separated by a spacer, placed after an 8-base spacer. Libraries were sequenced on an Illumina MiSeq with v2 2x251 paired-end chemistry, typically about a dozen samples per run. PhiX DNA was added at about 5-7.5% to each sequencing library so that diversity was increased. The published analysis was carried out like this. Raw reads were converted to FASTQ with bcl2fastq and demultiplexed by dual indices using Demultiplexor. Decombinator assigned V and J genes by tag matching, allowing a single base-pair mismatch. Using UMIs, Collapsinator corrected both sequencing errors and the frequency errors that come from PCR heterogeneity. CDR3Translator turned Decombinator identifiers into nucleotide sequence, translated that sequence into amino acids, and pulled out the CDR3 based on C- and N-terminal motifs. A cluster of KT2 sequences that shared one unique molecular identifier was counted as a single distinct KT2 TCR. TCRdb reanalyzed the raw reads on its own, using fastp at Q25 for trimming and MiXCR for clone calling, and kept in-frame beta chains. Rows are unified per CDR3 protein, each entry keeping the most common DNA and genes. TCRdb, not the original authors, processed these V and J calls. The sample yields about 32,000 distinct CDR3 sequences; about 7.3% were counted once. The ten largest clones add up to approximately 15% of the sample.

The germline V end is reduced by 5 bases and the J end by 8 bases; junction bases left unmatched: 6. Via the germline V gene, CDR1 is SGHTA and CDR2 FQGNSA. The CDR3 runs 15 amino acids, cysteine and phenylalanine included. Just the 45-base CDR3 DNA is kept, in frame starting at base 1. The source of this sequence is a human donor. The chain couples TRBV7-2 to TRBJ2-1; 13 central bases correspond to TRBD2. The sequencing input was PBMCs spiked with cells of the T cell clone KT2. The DNA sequence is given as TGTGCCAGCAGCACCGGGACTAGCGGGGACGATGAGCAGTTCTTC. Its protein reads: CASSTGTSGDDEQFF.